One sample yielded the 21 T cell receptor beta chains listed below, sequenced in a study of cytomegalovirus exposure and HLA in healthy donors. Here immunoSEQ multiplex PCR was the method, and the copy in TCRdb shows in-frame clones only, minus some. The table has about 150,000 clones, 75% to 90% seen once. Sequences were obtained from PBMCs. The origin of the receptors is a young man in good health and CMV-seropositive.

This clone was observed a handful of times. Other nucleotide sequences in the sample specify the same CDR3. V usage is TRBV18 and J usage is TRBJ1-1; no clear D. Trimming left V 2 bases short and J 1 base short, with 5 bases between. The CDR3 length is 13 residues. Germline lookup yields CDR1 KGHSH and CDR2 LQKENI. The DNA of the CDR3 is TGTGCCAGCTCACCATCAGGGAACACTGAAGCTTTCTTT. Translated, it gives CASSPSGNTEAFF.

The V call is TRBV6-5, the J call TRBJ2-5; D ambiguous. The germline gives CDR1 MNHEY, CDR2 SVGAGI. The length of the CDR3 is 13 residues. The V gene lost 2 bases and the J gene lost 5 bases, with 9 bases spanning the gap. CDR3 DNA sequence: TGTGCCAGCAGTTACAGTCCCCGGGAGACCCAGTACTTC. It encodes CASSYSPRETQYF.

This chain uses TRBV10-2 with TRBJ1-1; 9 nucleotides align to TRBD1. After removal of 6 bases from V and 1 base from J, the junction contained 3 bases not matched to a gene. Germline CDR1 is WSHSY and CDR2 is SAAADI. This CDR3 region has 14 residues. The CDR3 coding sequence is TGCGCCAGCAGACTACAGGGGGCGAACACTGAAGCTTTCTTT. Protein sequence: CASRLQGANTEAFF.

V gene TRBV27 combines with J gene TRBJ1-3; D may be TRBD1 (5 bases). The CDR3 contains 13 residues. Germline V gene sequence: CDR1 MNHEY, CDR2 SMNVEV (reference sequence). V was shortened by 10 bases and J by 0 bases, with 10 bases between the two germline ends. The CDR3 DNA reads as TGTGCCACCTCGACAGACTCTGGAAACACCATATATTTT. Amino acids: CATSTDSGNTIYF.

This clone was seen only a few times. The rearrangement uses TRBV10-3 and TRBJ2-3, with D possibly being TRBD2 (5 bases). Deletions cut 10 bases from V and 4 bases from J, with 15 bases between. CDR3 length: 13 amino acids. Germline CDR1 ENHRY, CDR2 SYGVKD. The CDR3 DNA sequence: TGTGCCAGCAGGATCGGAGGCGCAGATACGCAGTATTTT. As protein: CASRIGGADTQYF.

The V and J genes are TRBV6-1 and TRBJ1-2; D gene uncertain. The CDR3 is 12 amino acids. V lost 7 bases and J 6 bases, leaving 12 bases between the germline ends. Germline CDR1 reads MNHNS; CDR2 reads SASEGT. The chain's CDR3 is CASTRTKDGYTF. DNA of the CDR3: TGTGCCAGCACCCGGACTAAAGATGGCTACACCTTC.

The chain combines TRBV4-1 with TRBJ1-1; D gene uncertain. The CDR3 is made up of 13 amino acids. Germline V gene sequence: CDR1 MGHRA, CDR2 YSYEKL. V was shortened by 7 bases and J by 1 base, with 10 bases between the two germline ends. The CDR3 DNA sequence: TGCGCCAGCACCCGCGGGGAGAACACTGAAGCTTTCTTT. Amino acids: CASTRGENTEAFF.

The chain joins TRBV7-8 to TRBJ1-2; 8 positions agree with TRBD1. CDR3 size: 15 residues. Germline loops: CDR1 SGHVS, CDR2 FQNEAQ. V lost 5 bases to trimming and J lost 4 bases; unmatched junction nucleotides: 9. CDR3 loop: CASSQRTGTRYGYTF. The DNA of the CDR3 is TGTGCCAGCAGCCAGAGGACAGGGACCCGCTATGGCTACACCTTC.

This chain uses TRBV5-6 with TRBJ1-5; D perhaps matches TRBD1 (6 bases). Germline CDR1 and CDR2: SGHDT and YYEEEE. This CDR3 has 15 amino acids. The V end lost 0 bases, the J end lost 6 bases, and 13 bases lay between the germline ends. The CDR3 coding sequence is TGTGCCAGCAGCTTGGGCAGGGGATCGGGTCAGCCCCAGCATTTT. It encodes CASSLGRGSGQPQHF.

This clone came up once. The rearrangement joins TRBV19 to TRBJ2-1, with 7 bases matching TRBD2. The CDR3 sequence is 15 residues long. Germline V gene sequence: CDR1 LNHDA, CDR2 SQIVND (reference sequence). J gave up 0 bases and V 6 bases, and 5 bases lay outside the gene matches. CDR3 nucleotide sequence: TGTGCCAGTAGGCGACTAGCAAGCTCCTACAATGAGCAGTTCTTC. Its translation: CASRRLASSYNEQFF.

The chain couples TRBV5-1 to TRBJ2-1, with 11 positions matching TRBD2. Germline trimming cut 0 bases from V and 0 bases from J; bases unmatched to any gene: 5. The CDR3 has 18 amino acids. CDR1 SGHRS and CDR2 YFSETQ come from the germline V gene. The CDR3 protein is CASSLVGLAEASYNEQFF. The CDR3 nucleotides are TGCGCCAGCAGCTTGGTGGGACTAGCGGAAGCCTCCTACAATGAGCAGTTCTTC. Full variable domain (rest looked up from reference TRBV5-1 and TRBJ2-1): KAGVTQTPRYLIKTRGQQVTLSCSPISGHRSVSWYQQTPGQGLQFLFEYFSETQRNKGNFPGRFSGRQFSNSRSEMNVSTLELGDSALYLCASSLVGLAEASYNEQFFGPGTRLTVL.

The J gene is TRBJ2-5, the V gene TRBV7-9; 7 nucleotides match TRBD1. CDR3 length: 14 amino acids. The ends lost 5 bases at V and 4 bases at J; junction bases unmatched: 7. Germline V gene sequence: CDR1 SEHNR, CDR2 FQNEAQ (reference sequence). The DNA for the CDR3 is TGTGCCAGCAGCCGCAGGGGGACCATAGAGACCCAGTACTTC. The encoded protein is CASSRRGTIETQYF.

This chain links TRBV5-1 with TRBJ2-3; 11 bases fit TRBD2. CDR1 and CDR2 (germline): SGHRS, YFSETQ. V lost 3 bases, J lost 7 bases, and 10 bases stayed unmatched. The length of the CDR3 is 16 residues. The CDR3 is CASSSSSGGPGYTQYF. In DNA form, the CDR3 reads TGCGCCAGCAGCTCTTCTAGCGGGGGGCCAGGGTATACGCAGTATTTT. The variable domain in full, completed from reference TRBV5-1 and TRBJ2-3, reads KAGVTQTPRYLIKTRGQQVTLSCSPISGHRSVSWYQQTPGQGLQFLFEYFSETQRNKGNFPGRFSGRQFSNSRSEMNVSTLELGDSALYLCASSSSSGGPGYTQYFGPGTRLTVL.

The chain links TRBV4-3 to TRBJ1-2; tentative D call: TRBD1 (5 bases). CDR3 size: 15 residues. CDR1 is LGHNA, CDR2 YSLEER, per germline. Trimming stripped 3 bases from V and 8 bases from J, with 19 bases between. This chain's CDR3 is CASSQPAPAGGGYTF. CDR3 DNA: TGCGCCAGCAGCCAGCCCGCCCCGGCCGGGGGAGGCTACACCTTC.

Only a few counts were recorded for this clone. The CDR3 region is CASTPWGGAGYGYTF. CDR3 DNA: TGTGCCAGCACCCCCTGGGGGGGCGCGGGCTATGGCTACACCTTC. The rearrangement links TRBV7-2 to TRBJ1-2; D is possibly TRBD1 (6 bases). CDR1 is SGHTA, CDR2 FQGNSA, per germline. CDR3 length: 15 amino acids. Trimming stripped 7 bases from V and 4 bases from J, with 19 bases between.

The chain's CDR3 is CASSQGLAGGPVDTQYF. For the CDR3, the DNA is TGCGCCAGCAGCCAAGGGCTGGCGGGGGGGCCTGTAGATACGCAGTATTTT. The genes are TRBV4-3 and TRBJ2-3, with 9 bases matching TRBD2. CDR3 length equals 17 residues. Germline CDR1 LGHNA, CDR2 YSLEER. V lost 1 base, J lost 5 bases, and 10 bases stayed unmatched.

The chain is built from TRBV30 and TRBJ2-3, with D possibly TRBD2 on 5 matching bases. There are 16 residues in the CDR3. Germline V CDR1 and CDR2: GTSNPN, SVGIG (reference sequence). The V end lost 1 base, the J end lost 6 bases, and 20 bases lay between the germline ends. The CDR3 sequence is CAWSAQTVGPGDTQYF. The CDR3 nucleotides are TGTGCCTGGAGTGCCCAGACTGTAGGGCCGGGGGATACGCAGTATTTT.

The chain joins TRBV5-1 to TRBJ2-7, with 8 bases lining up with TRBD1. V shed 4 bases, J shed 1 base, and the junction held 10 bases outside the gene matches. Germline V gene data show CDR1 as SGHRS and CDR2 as YFSETQ. The CDR3 extends over 16 amino acids. The CDR3 loop reads CASSPRTGIGSYEQYF. In nucleotides, the CDR3 is TGCGCCAGCAGCCCGAGGACAGGGATAGGGTCCTACGAGCAGTACTTC.

The CDR3 coding sequence is TGTGCCGCCGGTGGCGGGGAACTCTCTGGAAACACCATATATTTT. The encoded protein is CAAGGGELSGNTIYF. The V call is TRBV6-5, the J call TRBJ1-3; unclear D gene. CDR3 length: 15 residues. The ends were cut back, 11 bases at V and 0 bases at J, with 17 bases in the middle. Germline V lookup: CDR1 MNHEY, CDR2 SVGAGI.

The chain couples TRBV25-1 to TRBJ2-2; the match to TRBD2 covers 10 bases. The CDR3 runs 15 residues. Per the germline V gene, CDR1 is MGHDK and CDR2 is SYGVNS. J was trimmed by 5 bases and V by 8 bases; bases with no gene match: 8. The CDR3 spells CASGLADSRTGELFF. The CDR3 coding sequence is TGTGCCAGCGGACTAGCGGATTCGAGGACCGGGGAGCTGTTTTTT.

The chain uses TRBV9 and TRBJ2-3; D is possibly TRBD2 (5 bases). Between the trimmed V and J ends, which lost 0 bases and 2 bases, there was a span of 10 bases. The CDR3 is 15 amino acids. CDR1 and CDR2 (germline): SGDLS, YYNGEE. The CDR3 DNA reads TGTGCCAGCAGCGTAGTAGGAGGCCCCACAGATACGCAGTATTTT. It codes for CASSVVGGPTDTQYF.